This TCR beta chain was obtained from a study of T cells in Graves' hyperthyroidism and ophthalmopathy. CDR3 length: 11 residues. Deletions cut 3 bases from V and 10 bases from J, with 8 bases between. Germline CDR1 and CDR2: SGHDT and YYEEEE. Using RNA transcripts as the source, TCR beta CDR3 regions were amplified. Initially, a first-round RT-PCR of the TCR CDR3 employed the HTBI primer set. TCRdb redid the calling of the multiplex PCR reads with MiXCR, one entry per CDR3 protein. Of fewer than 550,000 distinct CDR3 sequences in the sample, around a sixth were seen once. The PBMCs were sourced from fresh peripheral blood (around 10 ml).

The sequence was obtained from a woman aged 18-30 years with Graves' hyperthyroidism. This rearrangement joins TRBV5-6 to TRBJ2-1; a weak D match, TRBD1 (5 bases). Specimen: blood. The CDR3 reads CASSSGIEQFF. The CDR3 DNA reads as TGTGCCAGCAGCTCAGGGATCGAGCAGTTCTTC. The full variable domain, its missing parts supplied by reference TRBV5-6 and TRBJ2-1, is DAGVTQSPTHLIKTRGQQVTLRCSPKSGHDTVSWYQQALGQGPQFIFQYYEEEERQRGNFPDRFSGHQFPNYSSELNVNALLLGDSALYLCASSSGIEQFFGPGTRLTVL.